The TCR beta chain under discussion was sequenced for a study of blood T cell repertoires in COVID-19. The overall study: The United States, Italy and Spain supplied acute and convalescent COVID-19 samples.

In germline, CDR1 is MDHEN, CDR2 SYDVKM. Germline trimming cut 6 bases from V and 13 bases from J; bases unmatched to any gene: 12. This CDR3 is built from 13 residues. Profiling relied on immunoSEQ multiplex PCR, and the TCRdb table lists in-frame clones only, not all of them. The data show approximately 80,000 clones, 75% to 85% seen once. The sequence derives from a man between 50 and 59 years old with COVID-19, enrolled during active disease. The genes are TRBV28 and TRBJ1-1; the match to TRBD1 covers 9 bases. What was sequenced was peripheral blood. The CDR3 loop reads CASSSPNRGQGFF. Here the CDR3 DNA reads TGTGCCAGCAGCTCACCGAACAGGGGGCAGGGTTTCTTT. The entire variable domain, with the rest obtained from reference TRBV28 and TRBJ1-1, is as follows: DVKVTQSSRYLVKRTGEKVFLECVQDMDHENMFWYRQDPGLGLRLIYFSYDVKMKEKGDIPEGYSVSREKKERFSLILESASTNQTSMYLCASSSPNRGQGFFGQGTRLTVV.